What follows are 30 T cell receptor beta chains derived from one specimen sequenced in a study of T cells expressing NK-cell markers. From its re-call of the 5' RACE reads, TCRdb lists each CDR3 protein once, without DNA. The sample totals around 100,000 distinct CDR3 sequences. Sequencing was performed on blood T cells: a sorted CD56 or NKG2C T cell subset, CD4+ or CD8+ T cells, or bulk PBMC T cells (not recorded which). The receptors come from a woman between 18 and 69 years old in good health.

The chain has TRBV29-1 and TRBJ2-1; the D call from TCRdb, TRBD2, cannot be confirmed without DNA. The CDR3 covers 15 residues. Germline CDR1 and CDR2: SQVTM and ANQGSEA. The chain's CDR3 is CSVAPPSGRGYEQFF.

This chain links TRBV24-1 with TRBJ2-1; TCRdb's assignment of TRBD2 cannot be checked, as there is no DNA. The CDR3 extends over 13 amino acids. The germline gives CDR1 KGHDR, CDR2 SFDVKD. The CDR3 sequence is CATRLAGGVEQFF.

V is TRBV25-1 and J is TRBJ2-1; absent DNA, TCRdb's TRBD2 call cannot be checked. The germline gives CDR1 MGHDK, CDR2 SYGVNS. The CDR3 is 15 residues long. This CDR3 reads CASRASGSSYNEQFF.

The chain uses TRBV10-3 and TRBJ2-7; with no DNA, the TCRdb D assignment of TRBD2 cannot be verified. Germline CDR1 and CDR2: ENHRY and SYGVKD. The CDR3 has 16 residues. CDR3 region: CAISDPGLAGAGEQYF.

The chain's CDR3 is CASSLVGAGELFF. V gene TRBV7-7 combines with J gene TRBJ2-2; there is no DNA to check the TCRdb D call of TRBD1. The length of the CDR3 is 13 residues. Germline V gene lookup returns CDR1 SSHAT and CDR2 FNYEAQ (reference sequence).

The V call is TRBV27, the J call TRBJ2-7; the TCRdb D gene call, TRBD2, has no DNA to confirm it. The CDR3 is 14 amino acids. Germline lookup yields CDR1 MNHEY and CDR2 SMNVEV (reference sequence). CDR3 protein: CASSFSGGFYEQYF.

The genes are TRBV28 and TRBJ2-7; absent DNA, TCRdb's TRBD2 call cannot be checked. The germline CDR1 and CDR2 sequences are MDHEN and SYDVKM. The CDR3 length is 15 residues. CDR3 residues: CASSPPRERSYEQYF.

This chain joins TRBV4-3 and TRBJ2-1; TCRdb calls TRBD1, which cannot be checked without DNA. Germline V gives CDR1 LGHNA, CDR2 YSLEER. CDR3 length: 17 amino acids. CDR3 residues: CASSPSWGGATYNEQFF.

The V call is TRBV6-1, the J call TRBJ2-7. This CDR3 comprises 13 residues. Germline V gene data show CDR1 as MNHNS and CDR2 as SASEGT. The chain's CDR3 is CASSVEVQKSQYF.

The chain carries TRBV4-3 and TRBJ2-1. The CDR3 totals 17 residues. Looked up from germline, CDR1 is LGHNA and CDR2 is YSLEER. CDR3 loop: CASSQDHVLMGYNEQFF.

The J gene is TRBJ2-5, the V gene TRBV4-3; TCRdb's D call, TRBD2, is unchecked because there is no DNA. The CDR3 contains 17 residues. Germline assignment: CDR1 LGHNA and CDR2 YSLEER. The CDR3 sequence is CASSQEAGLAGPETQYF.

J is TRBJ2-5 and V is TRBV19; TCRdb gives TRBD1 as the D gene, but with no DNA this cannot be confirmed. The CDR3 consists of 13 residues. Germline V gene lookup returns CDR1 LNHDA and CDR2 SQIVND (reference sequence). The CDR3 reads CASSPDSPETQYF.

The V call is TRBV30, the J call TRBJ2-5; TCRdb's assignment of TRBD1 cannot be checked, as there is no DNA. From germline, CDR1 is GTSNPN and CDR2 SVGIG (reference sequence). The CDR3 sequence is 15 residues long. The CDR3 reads CAWSPRTGGLETQYF. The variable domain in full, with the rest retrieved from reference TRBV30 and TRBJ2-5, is SQTIHQWPATLVQPVGSPLSLECTVEGTSNPNLYWYRQAAGRGLQLLFYSVGIGQISSEVPQNLSASRPQDRQFILSSKKLLLSDSGFYLCAWSPRTGGLETQYFGPGTRLLVL.

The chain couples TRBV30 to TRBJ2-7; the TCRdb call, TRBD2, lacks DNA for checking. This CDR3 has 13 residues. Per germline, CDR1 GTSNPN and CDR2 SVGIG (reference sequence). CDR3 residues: CAWSVERSYEQYF.

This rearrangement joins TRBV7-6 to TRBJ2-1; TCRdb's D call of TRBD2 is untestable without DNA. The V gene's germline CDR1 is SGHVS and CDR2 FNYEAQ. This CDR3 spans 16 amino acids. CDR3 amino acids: CASSLATAGSYNEQFF.

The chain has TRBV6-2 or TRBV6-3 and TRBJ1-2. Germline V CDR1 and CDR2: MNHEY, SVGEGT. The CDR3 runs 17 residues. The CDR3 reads CASSDGTASYPRDGYTF.

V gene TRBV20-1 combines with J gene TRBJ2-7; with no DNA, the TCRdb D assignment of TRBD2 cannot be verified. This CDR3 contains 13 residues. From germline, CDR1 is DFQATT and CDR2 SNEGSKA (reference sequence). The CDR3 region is CSAIGTSGDEQYF.

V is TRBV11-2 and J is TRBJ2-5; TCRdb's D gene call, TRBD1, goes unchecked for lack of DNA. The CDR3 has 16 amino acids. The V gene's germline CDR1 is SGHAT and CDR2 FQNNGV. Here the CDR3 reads CASSPYDRGTSGTQYF.

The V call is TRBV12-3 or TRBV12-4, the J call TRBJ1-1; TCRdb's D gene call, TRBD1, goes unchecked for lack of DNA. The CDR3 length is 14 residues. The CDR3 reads CASSSAGVFTEAFF.

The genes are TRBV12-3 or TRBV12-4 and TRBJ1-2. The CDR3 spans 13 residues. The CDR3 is CASSSLESRGYTF.

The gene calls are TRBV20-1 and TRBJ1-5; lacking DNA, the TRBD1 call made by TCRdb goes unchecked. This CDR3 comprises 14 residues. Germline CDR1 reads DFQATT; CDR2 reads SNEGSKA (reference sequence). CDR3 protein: CSASTGGSNQPQHF.

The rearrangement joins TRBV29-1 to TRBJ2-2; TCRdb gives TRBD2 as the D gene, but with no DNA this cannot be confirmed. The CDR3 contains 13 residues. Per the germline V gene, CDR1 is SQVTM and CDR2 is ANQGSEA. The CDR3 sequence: CSGSGLAPGELFF.

The CDR3 protein is CASSVGHMDLSQPQHF. The V and J genes are TRBV19 and TRBJ1-5. Germline V lookup: CDR1 LNHDA, CDR2 SQIVND (reference sequence). This CDR3 spans 16 amino acids.

CDR3 region: CASSYLGDTQYF. This chain connects TRBV7-2 to TRBJ2-3. Germline V gives CDR1 SGHTA, CDR2 FQGNSA. The CDR3 sequence is 12 residues long.

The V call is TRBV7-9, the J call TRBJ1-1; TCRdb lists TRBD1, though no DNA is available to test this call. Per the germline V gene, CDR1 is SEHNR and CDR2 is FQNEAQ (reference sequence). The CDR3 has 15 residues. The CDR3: CATGGGLARETEAFF.

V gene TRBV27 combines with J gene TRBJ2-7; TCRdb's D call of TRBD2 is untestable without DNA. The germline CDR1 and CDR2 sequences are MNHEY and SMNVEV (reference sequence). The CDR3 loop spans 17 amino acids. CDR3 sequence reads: CASSPPPPSGRLYEQYF.

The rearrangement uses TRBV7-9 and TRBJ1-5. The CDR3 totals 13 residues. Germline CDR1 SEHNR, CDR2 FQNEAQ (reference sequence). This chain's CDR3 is CASSTLGNQPQHF.

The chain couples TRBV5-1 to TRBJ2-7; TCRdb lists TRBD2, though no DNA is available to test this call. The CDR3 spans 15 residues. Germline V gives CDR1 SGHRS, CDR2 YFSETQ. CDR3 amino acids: CASSLSGGYSYEQYF.

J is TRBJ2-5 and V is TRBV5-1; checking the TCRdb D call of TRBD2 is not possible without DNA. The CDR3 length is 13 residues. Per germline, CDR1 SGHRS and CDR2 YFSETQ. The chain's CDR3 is CASAGSLQETQYF.

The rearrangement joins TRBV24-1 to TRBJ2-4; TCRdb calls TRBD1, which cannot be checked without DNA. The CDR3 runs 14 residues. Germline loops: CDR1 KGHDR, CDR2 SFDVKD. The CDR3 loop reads CATSDRDSKNIQYF.